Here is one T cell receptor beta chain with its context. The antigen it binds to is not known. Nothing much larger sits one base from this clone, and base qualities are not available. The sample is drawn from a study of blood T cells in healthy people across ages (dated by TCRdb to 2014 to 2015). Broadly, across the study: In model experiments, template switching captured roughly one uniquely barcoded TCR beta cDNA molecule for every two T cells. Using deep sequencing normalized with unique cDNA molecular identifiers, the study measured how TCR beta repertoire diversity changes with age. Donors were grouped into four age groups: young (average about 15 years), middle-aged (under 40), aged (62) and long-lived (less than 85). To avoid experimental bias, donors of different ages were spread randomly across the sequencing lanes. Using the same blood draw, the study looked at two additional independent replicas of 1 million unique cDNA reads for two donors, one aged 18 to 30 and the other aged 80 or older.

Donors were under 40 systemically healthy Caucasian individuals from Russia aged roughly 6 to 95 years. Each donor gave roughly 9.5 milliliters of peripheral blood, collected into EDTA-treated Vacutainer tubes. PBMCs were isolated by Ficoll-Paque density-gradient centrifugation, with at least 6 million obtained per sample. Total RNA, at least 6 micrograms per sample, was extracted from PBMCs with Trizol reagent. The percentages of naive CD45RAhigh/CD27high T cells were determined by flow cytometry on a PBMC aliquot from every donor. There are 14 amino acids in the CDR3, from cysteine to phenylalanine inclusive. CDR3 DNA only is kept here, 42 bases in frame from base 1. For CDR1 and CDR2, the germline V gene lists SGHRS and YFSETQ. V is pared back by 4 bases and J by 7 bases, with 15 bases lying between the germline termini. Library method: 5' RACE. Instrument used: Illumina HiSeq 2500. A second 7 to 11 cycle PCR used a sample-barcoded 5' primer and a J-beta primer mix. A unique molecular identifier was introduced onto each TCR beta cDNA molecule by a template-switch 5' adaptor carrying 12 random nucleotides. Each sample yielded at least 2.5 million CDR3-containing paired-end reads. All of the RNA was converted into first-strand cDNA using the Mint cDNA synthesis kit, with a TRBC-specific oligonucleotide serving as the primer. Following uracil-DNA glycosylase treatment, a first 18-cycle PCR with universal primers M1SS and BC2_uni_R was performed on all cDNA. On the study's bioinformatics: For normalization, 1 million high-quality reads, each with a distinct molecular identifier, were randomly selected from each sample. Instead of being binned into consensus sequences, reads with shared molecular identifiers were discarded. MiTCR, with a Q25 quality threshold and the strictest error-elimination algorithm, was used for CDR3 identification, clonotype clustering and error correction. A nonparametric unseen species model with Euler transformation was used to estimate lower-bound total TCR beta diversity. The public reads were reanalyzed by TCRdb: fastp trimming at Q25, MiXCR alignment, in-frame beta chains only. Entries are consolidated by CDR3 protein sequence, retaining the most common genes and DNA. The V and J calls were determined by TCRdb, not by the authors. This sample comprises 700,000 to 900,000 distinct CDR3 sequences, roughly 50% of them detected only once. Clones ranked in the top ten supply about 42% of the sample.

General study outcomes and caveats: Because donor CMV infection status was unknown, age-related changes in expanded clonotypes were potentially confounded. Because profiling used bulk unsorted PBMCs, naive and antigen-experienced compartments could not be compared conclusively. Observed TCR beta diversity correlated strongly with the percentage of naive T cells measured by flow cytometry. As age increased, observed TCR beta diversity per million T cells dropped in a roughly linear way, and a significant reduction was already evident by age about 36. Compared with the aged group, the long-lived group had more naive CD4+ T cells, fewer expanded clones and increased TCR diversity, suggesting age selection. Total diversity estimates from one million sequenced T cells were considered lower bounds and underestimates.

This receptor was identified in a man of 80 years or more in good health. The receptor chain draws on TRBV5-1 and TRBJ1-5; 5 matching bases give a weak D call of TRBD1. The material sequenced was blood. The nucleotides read TGCGCCAGCAGCCCTGATCTAGGGGCCCAGCCCCAGCATTTT. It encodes CASSPDLGAQPQHF.